The subject of this entry is one TCR beta chain. Its specificity is not known. No patient received treatment before thyroid surgery. TCRdb redid the clone calls on the PCR reads using MiXCR. The sample consists of 70,000 or so clones, 13% to 15% of them appearing once. This sample is drawn from a study of metastatic and nonmetastatic thyroid tumors. Study overall: Where malignant and benign thyroid patients were concerned, repertoires were compared across blood and tumor or nodule tissue.

The CDR3 sequence is 14 residues long. Looked up from germline, CDR1 is DFQATT and CDR2 is SNEGSKA (reference sequence). Trimming removed 7 bases from V and 3 bases from J; junction bases left unmatched: 9. Whole-study findings and limits: The reported finding was significantly higher TCR beta diversity in malignant thyroid tumors relative to benign nodules, in blood and tumor.

The chain joins TRBV20-1 to TRBJ2-7; 10 bases map to TRBD2. The sample was blood. This TCR came from a male donor with papillary thyroid cancer or a benign thyroid nodule (not recorded which). Some clones in this sample may be carry-over from other donors' samples. This chain's CDR3 is CSVDPGLALYEQYF. CDR3 nucleotide sequence: TGCAGTGTGGACCCGGGACTAGCGCTCTACGAGCAGTACTTC.